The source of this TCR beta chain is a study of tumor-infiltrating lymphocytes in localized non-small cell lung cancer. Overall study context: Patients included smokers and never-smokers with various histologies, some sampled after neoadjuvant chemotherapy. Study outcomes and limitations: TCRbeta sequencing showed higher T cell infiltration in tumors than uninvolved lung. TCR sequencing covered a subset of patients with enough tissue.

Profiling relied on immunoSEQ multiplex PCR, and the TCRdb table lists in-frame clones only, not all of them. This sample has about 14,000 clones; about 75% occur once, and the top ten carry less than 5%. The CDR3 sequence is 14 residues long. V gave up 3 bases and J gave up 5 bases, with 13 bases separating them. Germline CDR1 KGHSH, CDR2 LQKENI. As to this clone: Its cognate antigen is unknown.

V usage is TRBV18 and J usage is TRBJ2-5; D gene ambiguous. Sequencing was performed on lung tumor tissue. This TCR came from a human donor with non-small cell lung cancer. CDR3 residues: CASSPVPAGETQYF. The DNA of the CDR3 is TGTGCCAGCTCACCGGTGCCCGCCGGGGAGACCCAGTACTTC.